Described below is a single T cell receptor (beta chain) sequence and its context. Its target is not known. Germline CDR1 and CDR2: MNHEY and SVGAGI. With 0 bases clipped from V and 11 bases from J, the junction kept 7 bases outside the gene matches. This CDR3 comprises 15 residues. The PCR was carried out with 60 Vbeta primers and 13 Jbeta primers. Method: immunoSEQ multiplex PCR; TCRdb's copy keeps in-frame clones and lacks some. The data hold some 200,000 clones, with over 70% observed a single time. This sample was included in a study of cytomegalovirus exposure and HLA in healthy donors. Study outcomes and limitations: A later analysis reportedly found fewer N-insertions in an Asian-associated ancestry cluster than the roughly 670-donor mean. Cytomegalovirus-associated status was assigned to 164 TCR beta chains. In a later analysis, the majority of CMV-associated beta chains seemingly showed HLA restriction. Sequence variants that were highly shared formed a cluster that was likely a sequencing artifact.

This TCR was recovered from a boy aged 2 to 9 in good health and CMV-seronegative. Sequencing was performed on PBMCs. The rearrangement uses TRBV6-5 and TRBJ1-6, with TRBD1 identical over 7 bases. The CDR3 DNA reads TGTGCCAGCAGTTACTCGCGACAGGGAGGTCCACCCCTCCACTTT. Its translation is CASSYSRQGGPPLHF.